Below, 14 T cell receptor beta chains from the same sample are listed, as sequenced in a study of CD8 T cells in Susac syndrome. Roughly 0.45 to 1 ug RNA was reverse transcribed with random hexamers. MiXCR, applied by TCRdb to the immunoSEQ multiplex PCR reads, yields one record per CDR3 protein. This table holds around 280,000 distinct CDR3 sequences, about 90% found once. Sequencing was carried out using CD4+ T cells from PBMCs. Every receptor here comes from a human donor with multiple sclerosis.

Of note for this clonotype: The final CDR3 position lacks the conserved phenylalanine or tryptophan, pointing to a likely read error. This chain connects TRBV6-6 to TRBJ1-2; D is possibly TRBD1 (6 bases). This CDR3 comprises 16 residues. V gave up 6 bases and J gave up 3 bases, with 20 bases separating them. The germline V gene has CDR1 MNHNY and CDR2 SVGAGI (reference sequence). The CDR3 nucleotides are TGTGCCAGCAGCTCGGACAGCAGAACCCTTTACTATGGCTACACCCTC. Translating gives CASSSDSRTLYYGYTL.

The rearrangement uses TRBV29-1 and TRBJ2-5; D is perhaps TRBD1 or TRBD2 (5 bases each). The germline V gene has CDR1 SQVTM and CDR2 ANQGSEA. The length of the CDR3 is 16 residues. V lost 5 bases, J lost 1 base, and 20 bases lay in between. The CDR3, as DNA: TGCAGCGTTTCCCCCAGGGTAACGGGATCCCAAGAGACCCAGTACTTC. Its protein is CSVSPRVTGSQETQYF.

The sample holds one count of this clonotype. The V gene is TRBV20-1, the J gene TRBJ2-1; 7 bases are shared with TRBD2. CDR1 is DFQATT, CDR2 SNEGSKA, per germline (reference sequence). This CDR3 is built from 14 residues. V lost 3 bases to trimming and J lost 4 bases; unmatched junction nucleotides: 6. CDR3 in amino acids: CSASRASGYNEQFF. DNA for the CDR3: TGCAGTGCTAGTCGGGCTAGCGGTTACAATGAGCAGTTCTTC.

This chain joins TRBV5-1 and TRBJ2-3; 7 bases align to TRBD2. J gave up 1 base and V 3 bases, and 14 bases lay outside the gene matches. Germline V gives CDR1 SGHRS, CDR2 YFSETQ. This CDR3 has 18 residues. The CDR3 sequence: CASSSPSGRGGGTDTQYF. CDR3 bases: TGCGCCAGCAGCTCCCCCTCGGGGCGGGGAGGGGGCACAGATACGCAGTATTTT.

The CDR3 here is CASSEVAEPYEQYF. DNA for the CDR3: TGTGCCAGCAGTGAAGTAGCGGAACCCTACGAGCAGTACTTC. The V and J genes are TRBV2 and TRBJ2-7; possible D gene TRBD2, 6 bases. The germline V and J ends were trimmed by 1 base and 2 bases, with 9 bases remaining between them. The germline CDR1 and CDR2 sequences are SNHLY and FYNNEI. The CDR3 runs 14 residues.

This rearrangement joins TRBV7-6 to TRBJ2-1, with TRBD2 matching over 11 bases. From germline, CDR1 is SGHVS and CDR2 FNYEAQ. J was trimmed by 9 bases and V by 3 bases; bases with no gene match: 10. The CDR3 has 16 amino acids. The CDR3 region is CASSFIAGGFSSEQFF. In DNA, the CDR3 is TGTGCCAGCAGCTTCATAGCGGGAGGGTTCTCTAGTGAGCAGTTCTTC.

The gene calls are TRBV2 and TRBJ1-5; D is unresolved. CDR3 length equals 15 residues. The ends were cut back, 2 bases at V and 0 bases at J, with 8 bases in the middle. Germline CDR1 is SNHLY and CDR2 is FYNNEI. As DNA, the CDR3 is TGTGCCAGCAGTGAATTTGGGAATAGCAATCAGCCCCAGCATTTT. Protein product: CASSEFGNSNQPQHF.

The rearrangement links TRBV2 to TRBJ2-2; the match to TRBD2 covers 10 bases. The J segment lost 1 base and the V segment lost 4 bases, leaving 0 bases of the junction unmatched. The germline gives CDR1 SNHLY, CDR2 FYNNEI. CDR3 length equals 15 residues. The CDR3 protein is CASSASGRNTGELFF. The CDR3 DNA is TGTGCCAGCAGTGCTAGCGGGAGGAACACCGGGGAGCTGTTTTTT.

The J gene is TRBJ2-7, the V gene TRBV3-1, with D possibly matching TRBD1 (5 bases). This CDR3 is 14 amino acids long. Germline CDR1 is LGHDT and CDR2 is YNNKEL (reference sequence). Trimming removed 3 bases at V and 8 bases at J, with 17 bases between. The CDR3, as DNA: TGTGCCAGCAGCCATCCTCCCCAGGGATTCAAGCAGTACTTC. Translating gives CASSHPPQGFKQYF.

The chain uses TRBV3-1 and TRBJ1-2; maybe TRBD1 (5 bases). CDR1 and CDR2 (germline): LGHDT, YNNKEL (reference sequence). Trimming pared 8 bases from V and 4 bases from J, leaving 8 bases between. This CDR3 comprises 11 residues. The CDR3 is CASWGGYGYTF. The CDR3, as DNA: TGTGCCAGCTGGGGCGGCTATGGCTACACCTTC.

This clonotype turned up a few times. The CDR3 protein is CASSLGGNTIYF. The CDR3 region has the DNA TGTGCCAGCAGCTTGGGCGGAAACACCATATATTTT. The rearrangement uses TRBV5-6 and TRBJ1-3; D remains unclear. Germline assignment: CDR1 SGHDT and CDR2 YYEEEE. The CDR3 contains 12 residues. V lost 0 bases to trimming and J lost 4 bases, with 2 bases between them.

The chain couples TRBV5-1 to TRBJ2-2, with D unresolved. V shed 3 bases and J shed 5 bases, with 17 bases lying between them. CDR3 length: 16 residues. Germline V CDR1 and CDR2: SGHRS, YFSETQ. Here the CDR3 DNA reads TGCGCCAGCAGCTGGGCGGCTAGGAGAGAGACCGGGGAGCTGTTTTTT. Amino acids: CASSWAARRETGELFF.

CDR3 coding DNA: TGTGCCAGCACCTCCGGGCTAGCGGGACTCCCGTACTTC. It specifies CASTSGLAGLPYF. This chain uses TRBV12-3 or TRBV12-4 with TRBJ2-5; 9 nucleotides line up with TRBD2. The CDR3 consists of 13 residues. The V and J ends lost 7 bases and 13 bases, in that order; junction bases with no gene match: 13.

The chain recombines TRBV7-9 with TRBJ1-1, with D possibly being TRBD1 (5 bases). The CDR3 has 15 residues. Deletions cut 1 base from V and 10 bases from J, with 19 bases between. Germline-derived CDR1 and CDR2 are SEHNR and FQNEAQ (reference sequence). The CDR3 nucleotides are TGTGCCAGCAGCTTAGACAATGTCGGCAGGGCGGGAGCTTTCTTT. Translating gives CASSLDNVGRAGAFF.